These 25 T cell receptor beta chains share one sample of origin, sequenced in a study of technical replicates of blood from several donors. Libraries were prepared by immunoSEQ multiplex PCR; TCRdb keeps only in-frame clonotypes and omits some of them. The sample holds over 55,000 clones, around 90% seen once. Sequencing was performed on PBMCs. These receptor sequences come from a human donor in good health. Some clones in this sample may be carry-over from other donors' samples.

The V and J genes are TRBV27 and TRBJ2-1, with 9 bases fitting TRBD2. The CDR3 runs to 15 residues. Germline V gene sequence: CDR1 MNHEY, CDR2 SMNVEV (reference sequence). Trimming cost V 11 bases and J 6 bases; bases outside gene matches: 14. CDR3: CASQTWVAGANEQFF. The CDR3 coding sequence is TGTGCCTCCCAAACATGGGTAGCGGGAGCCAATGAGCAGTTCTTC.

The chain is built from TRBV6-1 and TRBJ2-1; 8 nucleotides align to TRBD2. The CDR3 has 14 amino acids. In germline, CDR1 is MNHNS, CDR2 SASEGT. V was clipped by 5 bases and J by 7 bases; unmatched bases: 7. CDR3 protein: CASSFGGGRNEQFF. CDR3 DNA sequence: TGTGCCAGCAGTTTCGGGGGGGGCCGAAATGAGCAGTTCTTC.

The chain carries TRBV6-5 and TRBJ2-1, with D possibly matching TRBD2 (6 bases). Trimming removed 7 bases from V and 6 bases from J, with 19 bases in between. The CDR3 has 15 amino acids. Germline V gene sequence: CDR1 MNHEY, CDR2 SVGAGI. CDR3 sequence (DNA): TGTGCCAGCACGGACGCGACTAGTCGGGTCAATGAGCAGTTCTTC. Residues: CASTDATSRVNEQFF.

The rearrangement uses TRBV12-5 and TRBJ1-2, with unresolved D. From germline, CDR1 is LGHNT and CDR2 FRNRAP. V was trimmed by 1 base and J by 0 bases, leaving 6 bases between them. The CDR3 has 14 residues. CDR3: CASGLGRANYGYTF. The CDR3 DNA reads TGTGCTAGTGGTTTGGGACGGGCTAACTATGGCTACACCTTC.

This chain links TRBV27 with TRBJ1-2; 7 bases line up with TRBD1. The CDR3 contains 13 residues. Germline V gene sequence: CDR1 MNHEY, CDR2 SMNVEV (reference sequence). V was pared by 2 bases and J by 5 bases, with 2 bases of the junction left unmatched. CDR3 protein: CASSLTGEYGYTF. CDR3 coding DNA: TGTGCCAGCAGTTTAACAGGGGAATATGGCTACACCTTC.

J is TRBJ1-1 and V is TRBV7-9, with D uncertain. V lost 4 bases to trimming and J lost 0 bases, with 24 bases between them. CDR3 length: 19 amino acids. CDR1 is SEHNR and CDR2 is FQNEAQ in the germline V gene (reference sequence). CDR3 sequence (DNA): TGTGCCAGCAGCTACCCAATGGGCCCGAGGGAGAACATGAACACTGAAGCTTTCTTT. Amino acids: CASSYPMGPRENMNTEAFF.

The chain links TRBV6-5 to TRBJ1-3; D uncertain. The V gene's germline CDR1 is MNHEY and CDR2 SVGAGI. Trimming cost V 2 bases and J 0 bases, with 8 bases left between them. This CDR3 region has 15 residues. Here the CDR3 DNA reads TGTGCCAGCAGTTACGGGCAGGACTCTGGAAACACCATATATTTT. Its protein product is CASSYGQDSGNTIYF.

A single count supports this clone. The V and J genes are TRBV2 and TRBJ1-3, with TRBD1 identical over 11 bases. This CDR3 is 19 amino acids long. The junction had 12 bases not matched to a gene; V was cut back by 5 bases and J by 0 bases. Looked up from germline, CDR1 is SNHLY and CDR2 is FYNNEI. CDR3 sequence: CASSLNPIGTGGSGNTIYF. The CDR3 DNA reads as TGTGCCAGCAGTCTGAACCCTATAGGGACAGGGGGCTCTGGAAACACCATATATTTT.

V usage is TRBV7-2 and J usage is TRBJ1-4; 8 bases line up with TRBD1. With 1 base clipped from V and 4 bases from J, the junction kept 2 bases outside the gene matches. This CDR3 comprises 15 residues. Germline lookup yields CDR1 SGHTA and CDR2 FQGNSA. CDR3 in amino acids: CASSLDRGYNEKLFF. CDR3 coding DNA: TGTGCCAGCAGCTTAGACAGGGGGTATAATGAAAAACTGTTTTTT. The full variable domain, with the rest looked up from reference TRBV7-2 and TRBJ1-4, is GAGVSQSPSNKVTEKGKDVELRCDPISGHTALYWYRQSLGQGLEFLIYFQGNSAPDKSGLPSDRFSAERTGGSVSTLTIQRTQQEDSAVYLCASSLDRGYNEKLFFGSGTQLSVL.

The CDR3 loop reads CASRAGVDGYTF. The DNA of the CDR3 is TGTGCCAGCAGGGCGGGAGTGGATGGCTACACCTTC. The rearrangement uses TRBV6-1 and TRBJ1-2; D remains unclear. Trimming left V 6 bases short and J 6 bases short, with 11 bases between. The CDR3 length is 12 residues. CDR1 and CDR2 (germline): MNHNS, SASEGT.

The rearrangement uses TRBV19 and TRBJ2-2, with D possibly TRBD2 on 6 matching bases. The germline CDR1 and CDR2 sequences are LNHDA and SQIVND (reference sequence). The germline V and J ends were trimmed by 5 bases and 6 bases, with 13 bases remaining between them. This CDR3 spans 14 amino acids. Here the CDR3 DNA reads TGTGCCAGTAGTCCCGGGACTCGCGCCGGGGAGCTGTTTTTT. This sequence encodes CASSPGTRAGELFF.

The chain has TRBV4-3 and TRBJ2-5, with TRBD2 identical over 7 bases. The J call is uncertain, as TRBJ2-7 better fits the DNA end. Germline V CDR1 and CDR2: LGHNA, YSLEER. This CDR3 region has 15 residues. The CDR3 protein is CASSPGTTASYEQYF. The CDR3 DNA follows: TGCGCCAGCAGCCCCGGGACTACGGCTTCCTACGAGCAGTACTTC.

V and J are TRBV6-4 and TRBJ2-3; maybe TRBD2 (6 bases). The CDR3 contains 13 residues. V was shortened by 3 bases and J by 3 bases, with 7 bases between the two germline ends. Germline V CDR1 and CDR2: MRHNA, SNTAGT. For the CDR3, the DNA is TGTGCCAGCAGTGAGCGGGGAACAGATACGCAGTATTTT. Translation: CASSERGTDTQYF.

A single count supports this clone. This chain links TRBV4-3 with TRBJ2-3; TRBD1 matches 12 bases. The CDR3 consists of 19 residues. CDR1 and CDR2 (germline): LGHNA, YSLEER. V lost 0 bases and J lost 5; bases outside the gene matches: 12. CDR3 sequence (DNA): TGCGCCAGCAGCCAAGAGAAATTTCCGGGACAGGGGGCTTTAGATACGCAGTATTTT. It encodes CASSQEKFPGQGALDTQYF.

The chain employs TRBV5-6 and TRBJ2-7; the D gene is possibly TRBD1 (5 bases). The germline CDR1 and CDR2 sequences are SGHDT and YYEEEE. CDR3 length: 13 residues. Trimming left V 5 bases short and J 3 bases short, with 12 bases between. CDR3 sequence reads: CASRPRDLYEQYF. The CDR3 region has the DNA TGTGCCAGCAGACCCAGGGATCTCTACGAGCAGTACTTC. The full variable domain, in which reference TRBV5-6 and TRBJ2-7 provide the parts outside the CDR3, is DAGVTQSPTHLIKTRGQQVTLRCSPKSGHDTVSWYQQALGQGPQFIFQYYEEEERQRGNFPDRFSGHQFPNYSSELNVNALLLGDSALYLCASRPRDLYEQYFGPGTRLTVT.

This clone was counted a single time. The chain has TRBV4-1 and TRBJ2-7; 8 bases match TRBD1. CDR1 and CDR2 from the germline V gene are MGHRA and YSYEKL. The CDR3 is 15 amino acids. Trimming at V came to 1 base and at J to 5 bases, leaving 7 bases not matched to a gene. In nucleotides, the CDR3 is TGCGCCAGCAGCCAAGTGACAGGGGAATGGAACGAGCAGTACTTC. Translated: CASSQVTGEWNEQYF.

CDR3 DNA sequence: TGCGCCAGCAGCTTAATGGGTGCGGGACAGATGAACACTGAAGCTTTCTTT. Residues: CASSLMGAGQMNTEAFF. V is TRBV5-1 and J is TRBJ1-1; 7 bases fit TRBD1. The CDR3 extends over 17 amino acids. CDR1 is SGHRS, CDR2 YFSETQ, per germline. V gave up 2 bases and J gave up 0 bases; unmatched junction bases: 10.

The CDR3, as DNA: TGTGCCAGCGGCAGGACAGGGGGCGCGAACACTGAAGCTTTCTTT. Translated: CASGRTGGANTEAFF. The V gene is TRBV6-5, the J gene TRBJ1-1; 11 nucleotides line up with TRBD1. The CDR3 contains 15 residues. With 8 bases clipped from V and 1 base from J, the junction kept 6 bases outside the gene matches. CDR1 is MNHEY, CDR2 SVGAGI, per germline.

J is TRBJ2-3 and V is TRBV13; 12 bases map to TRBD2. The V and J ends lost 1 base and 7 bases, in that order; junction bases with no gene match: 9. Germline CDR1 reads PRHDT; CDR2 reads FYEKMQ (reference sequence). This CDR3 contains 17 residues. The CDR3 DNA sequence: TGTGCCAGCAGCTTAGAAGGACTAGCGGGGCCCGGGTATACGCAGTATTTT. This translates into CASSLEGLAGPGYTQYF.

This chain links TRBV14 with TRBJ2-3; tentative D call: TRBD2 (6 bases). Per germline, CDR1 SGHDN and CDR2 FVKESK. The V end lost 6 bases, the J end lost 3 bases, and 16 bases lay between the germline ends. The CDR3 sequence is 15 residues long. Here the CDR3 DNA reads TGTGCCAGCAGAGAGGGGACTCTTCTAACAGATACGCAGTATTTT. It yields the protein CASREGTLLTDTQYF.

CDR3: CASSEGGTSGMRSEQFF. DNA of the CDR3: TGTGCCAGCAGTGAAGGTGGGACTAGCGGGATGCGAAGTGAGCAGTTCTTC. This chain joins TRBV25-1 and TRBJ2-1; 13 nucleotides align to TRBD2. The CDR3 loop spans 17 amino acids. Per the germline V gene, CDR1 is MGHDK and CDR2 is SYGVNS. V was pared by 2 bases and J by 9 bases, with 10 bases of the junction left unmatched.

The rearrangement uses TRBV7-9 and TRBJ2-7, with D tentatively TRBD2 (6 bases). V dropped 3 bases and J dropped 2 bases, with 11 bases sitting between them. Per germline, CDR1 SEHNR and CDR2 FQNEAQ (reference sequence). This CDR3 is 14 amino acids long. CDR3 amino acids: CASSFSSGPYEQYF. CDR3 sequence (DNA): TGTGCCAGCAGCTTCTCAAGCGGGCCCTACGAGCAGTACTTC.

This clone has just a few counts. This rearrangement joins TRBV7-3 to TRBJ2-2; 8 nucleotides line up with TRBD2. Unmatched junction bases numbered 12, after V lost 5 bases and J lost 7 bases. The CDR3 spans 16 residues. Germline V gene lookup returns CDR1 SGHTA and CDR2 FQGTGA. The CDR3 reads CASSQAGGQLVGELFF. CDR3 nucleotide sequence: TGTGCCAGCAGCCAGGCGGGAGGACAACTGGTCGGGGAGCTGTTTTTT.

The DNA for the CDR3 is TGTGCCAGCAGTCCCCGGGAGGGCCCTACCTACGAGCAGTACTTC. Its translation: CASSPREGPTYEQYF. The chain couples TRBV6-5 to TRBJ2-7; TRBD2 matches at 8 bases. Trimming removed 5 bases from V and 2 bases from J; junction bases left unmatched: 8. CDR1 MNHEY and CDR2 SVGAGI come from the germline V gene. CDR3 length: 15 residues.

The chain is built from TRBV2 and TRBJ1-6, with D unclear. The CDR3 covers 15 residues. CDR1 SNHLY and CDR2 FYNNEI come from the germline V gene. V dropped 5 bases and J dropped 7 bases, with 15 bases sitting between them. The CDR3: CASSTTDGANSPLHF. In DNA, the CDR3 is TGTGCCAGCAGTACTACCGACGGTGCAAATTCACCCCTCCACTTT.